This T cell receptor (beta chain) appears in the sequencing data of a study of T cells after posttransplantation cyclophosphamide. This clone was recorded once. Its antigen is as yet unknown. Study findings and constraints: Later blood repertoires were often dominated by clones from the donor CD8+ memory compartment. Tissue-infiltrating T cells from skin or gut overlapped little with blood T cells. TRB clonality was highly associated with recipient CMV seropositivity and reactivation.

Profiling relied on immunoSEQ multiplex PCR, and the TCRdb table lists in-frame clones only, not all of them. This repertoire shows approximately 21,000 clones, around 98% found once; its top ten account for about 0.13%. This CDR3 contains 11 residues. The ends were cut back, 10 bases at V and 9 bases at J, with 15 bases in the middle. CDR1 is SNHLY, CDR2 FYNNEI, per germline. The source material was naive CD8+ T cells sorted from PBMCs. This chain links TRBV2 with TRBJ2-5; D perhaps matches TRBD1 (6 bases). The origin of this receptor is a man aged 40-55 years in good health, CMV-negative, and a related stem cell transplant donor. CDR3 nucleotide sequence: TGTGCCATCAAGGGGGTAGTGTCCCAGTACTTC. The encoded protein is CAIKGVVSQYF.